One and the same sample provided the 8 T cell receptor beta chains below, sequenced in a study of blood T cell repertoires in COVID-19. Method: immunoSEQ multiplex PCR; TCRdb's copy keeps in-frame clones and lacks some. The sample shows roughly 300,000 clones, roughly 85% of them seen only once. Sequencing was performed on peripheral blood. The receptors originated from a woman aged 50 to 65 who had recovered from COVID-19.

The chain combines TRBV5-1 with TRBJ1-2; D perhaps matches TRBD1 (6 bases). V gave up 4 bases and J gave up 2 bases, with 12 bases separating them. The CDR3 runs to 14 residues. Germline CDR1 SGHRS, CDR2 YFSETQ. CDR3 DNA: TGCGCCAGCAGCCAAACAGGGAACAACTATGGCTACACCTTC. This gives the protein CASSQTGNNYGYTF.

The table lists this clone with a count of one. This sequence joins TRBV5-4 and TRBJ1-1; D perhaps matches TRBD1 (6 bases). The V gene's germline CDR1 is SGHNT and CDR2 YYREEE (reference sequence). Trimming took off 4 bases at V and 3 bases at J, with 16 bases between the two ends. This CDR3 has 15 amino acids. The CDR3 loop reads CASSPWTAEYTEAFF. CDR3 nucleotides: TGTGCCAGCAGCCCATGGACAGCGGAGTACACTGAAGCTTTCTTT.

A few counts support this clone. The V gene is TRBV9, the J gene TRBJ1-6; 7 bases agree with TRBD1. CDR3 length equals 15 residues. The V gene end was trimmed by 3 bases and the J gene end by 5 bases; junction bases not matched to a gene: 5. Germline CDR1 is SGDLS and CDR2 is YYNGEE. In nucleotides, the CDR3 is TGTGCCAGCAGCGCCGGGACAGCAAATAATTCACCCCTCCACTTT. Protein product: CASSAGTANNSPLHF.

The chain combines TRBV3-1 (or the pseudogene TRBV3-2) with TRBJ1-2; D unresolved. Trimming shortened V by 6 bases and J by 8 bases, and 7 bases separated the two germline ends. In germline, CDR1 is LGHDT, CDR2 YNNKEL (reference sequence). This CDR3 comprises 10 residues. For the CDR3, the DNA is TGTGCCAGCAGTACTAACGGCTACACCTTC. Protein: CASSTNGYTF.

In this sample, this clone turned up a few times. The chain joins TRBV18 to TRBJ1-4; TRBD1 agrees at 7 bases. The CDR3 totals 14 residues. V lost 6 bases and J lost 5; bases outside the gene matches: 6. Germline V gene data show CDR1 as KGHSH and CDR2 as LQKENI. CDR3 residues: CASSSGTENEKLFF. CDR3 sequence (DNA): TGTGCCAGCTCCTCCGGGACAGAGAATGAAAAACTGTTTTTT.

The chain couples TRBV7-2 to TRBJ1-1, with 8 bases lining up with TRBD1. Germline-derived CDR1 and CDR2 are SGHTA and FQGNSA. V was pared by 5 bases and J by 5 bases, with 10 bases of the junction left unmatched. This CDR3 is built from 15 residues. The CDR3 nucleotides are TGTGCCAGCAGCACCGGACAGGGAGCCGGGACTGAAGCTTTCTTT. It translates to CASSTGQGAGTEAFF.

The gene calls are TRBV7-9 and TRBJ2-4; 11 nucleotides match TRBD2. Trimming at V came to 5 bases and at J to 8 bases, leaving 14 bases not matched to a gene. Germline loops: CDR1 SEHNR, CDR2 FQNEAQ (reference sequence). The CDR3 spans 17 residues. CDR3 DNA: TGTGCCAGCAGCCCAGAAACTAGCGGGAGCTTAGGGGACATTCAGTACTTC. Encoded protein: CASSPETSGSLGDIQYF.

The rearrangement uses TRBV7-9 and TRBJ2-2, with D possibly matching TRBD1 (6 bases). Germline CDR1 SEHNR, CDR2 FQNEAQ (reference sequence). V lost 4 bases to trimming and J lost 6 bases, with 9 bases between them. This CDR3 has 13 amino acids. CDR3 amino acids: CASSSRQAGELFF. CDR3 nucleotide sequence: TGTGCCAGCAGCTCCCGACAGGCCGGGGAGCTGTTTTTT.